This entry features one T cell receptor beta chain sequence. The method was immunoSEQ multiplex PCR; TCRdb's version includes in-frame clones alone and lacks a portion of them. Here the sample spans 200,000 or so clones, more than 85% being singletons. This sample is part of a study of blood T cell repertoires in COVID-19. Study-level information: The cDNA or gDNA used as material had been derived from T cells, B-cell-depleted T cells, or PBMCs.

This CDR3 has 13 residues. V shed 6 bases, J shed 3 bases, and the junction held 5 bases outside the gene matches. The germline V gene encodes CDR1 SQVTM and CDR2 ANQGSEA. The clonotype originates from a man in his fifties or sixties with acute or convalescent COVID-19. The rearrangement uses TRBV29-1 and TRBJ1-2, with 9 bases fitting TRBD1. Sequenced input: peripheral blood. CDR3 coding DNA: TGCAGCGTGGACCGGGACAGGGACTATGGCTACACCTTC. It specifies CSVDRDRDYGYTF.